The rows below give T cell receptor beta chains drawn from one sample of a study of control samples from healthy donors and cancer patients. Sequenced by immunoSEQ multiplex PCR; TCRdb stores in-frame clones only, minus some. The sample lists under 150,000 clones; roughly 92% were seen once. Specimen: blood. Receptors originate from a man under 40 in good health. The CDR3 runs from the conserved cysteine through the conserved F or W. The D gene is left open where the match is weak. Clone sizes are given selectively: once, few, many, or a class where the clone is expanded.

V,size,D,J,DNA,CDR3
TRBV28,-,TRBD1,TRBJ2-7,TGTGCCAGCACCTCTTGGACAGGGGGATACGAGCAGTACTTC,CASTSWTGGYEQYF
TRBV19,-,-,TRBJ1-1,TGTGCCAGTAGTGCCCGGGCGGGGGCGACCACTGAAGCTTTCTTT,CASSARAGATTEAFF
TRBV6-5,-,-,TRBJ2-7,TGTGCCAGCAGTTACGAGGGGGTCGGGCTTTACGAGCAGTACTTC,CASSYEGVGLYEQYF
TRBV30,-,-,TRBJ2-7,TGTGCCTGGAGTCATGGACAGAGATACGAGCAGTACTTC,CAWSHGQRYEQYF
TRBV9,-,-,TRBJ2-3,TGTGCCAGCAGCGCCCGGGACATTCCCACAGATACGCAGTATTTT,CASSARDIPTDTQYF
TRBV11-3,-,-,TRBJ2-3,TGTGCCAGCAGCTTAGTCGTGACAGATACGCAGTATTTT,CASSLVVTDTQYF
TRBV3-1/TRBV3-2,-,-,TRBJ2-1,TGTGCCAGCAGCCAAGCGGGGTCCTACAATGAGCAGTTCTTC,CASSQAGSYNEQFF
TRBV19,-,TRBD2,TRBJ2-5,TGTGCCAGTAGTTCCCTGGGAGGGAGAGGAGAGACCCAGTACTTC,CASSSLGGRGETQYF
TRBV6-5,-,TRBD1,TRBJ1-5,TGTGCCAGCAGCATCGAGCGACAGGGGAAGCCCCAGCATTTT,CASSIERQGKPQHF
TRBV15,-,-,TRBJ2-3,TGTGCCACCAGCAGAGAGAGGTACGGGAGCACAGATACGCAGTATTTT,CATSRERYGSTDTQYF
TRBV19,-,-,TRBJ1-1,TGTGCCAGTATAGGTCGGGCGTCCCCGAACACTGAAGCTTTCTTT,CASIGRASPNTEAFF
TRBV29-1,once,-,TRBJ1-4,TGCAGCGTCCGAAGGGAGGAATGGGATGAAAAACTGTTTTTT,CSVRREEWDEKLFF
TRBV6-1,-,-,TRBJ1-5,TGTGCCAGCAGTGAAGGAGGGGAGAATCAGCCCCAGCATTTT,CASSEGGENQPQHF
TRBV6-5,-,-,TRBJ2-3,TGTGCCAGCAGAGCCATCCCCGACAGCTACGATACGCAGTATTTT,CASRAIPDSYDTQYF
TRBV20-1,-,TRBD1,TRBJ1-5,TGCAGTGCTAGTACAGGGGAGATCGTCAGTCAGCCCCAGCATTTT,CSASTGEIVSQPQHF
TRBV11-3,-,TRBD2,TRBJ2-1,TGTGCCAGCAGCTCACCCTACGGGGGACTAGCGGATCCAAATGAGCAGTTCTTC,CASSSPYGGLADPNEQFF
TRBV29-1,-,TRBD2,TRBJ2-7,TGCAGCGTTCGGCGGGAGGGCCTAGGCGAGCAGTACTTC,CSVRREGLGEQYF
TRBV30,-,-,TRBJ2-3,TGTGCCTGGAGTGTGTCCGAGGGGTGGGGCGGGATCACAGATACGCAGTATTTT,CAWSVSEGWGGITDTQYF
TRBV7-2,-,-,TRBJ2-7,TGTGCCAGCAGCTTATTTGCAGGGAACGAGCAGTACTTC,CASSLFAGNEQYF
TRBV6-4,-,TRBD2,TRBJ2-3,TGTGCCAGCAGTGAAGTAGCGGGAGACCTCGCAGATACGCAGTATTTT,CASSEVAGDLADTQYF
TRBV6-1,-,TRBD1,TRBJ2-2,TGTGCCAGCAGTGGGGACAGGGTAACCGGGGAGCTGTTTTTT,CASSGDRVTGELFF
TRBV28,-,-,TRBJ2-3,TGTGCCAGCAGTTCGGGCGCCCGCACAGATACGCAGTATTTT,CASSSGARTDTQYF
TRBV2,once,TRBD1,TRBJ1-1,TGTGCCAGCACTCTTCGACAGGGGGAGCAGGGCACTGAAGCTTTCTTT,CASTLRQGEQGTEAFF
TRBV7-9,-,TRBD2,TRBJ2-1,TGTGCCAGCAGCTTAGCGGGTCTAGCGGGAGTGCAGTTCTTC,CASSLAGLAGVQFF
TRBV4-1,-,-,TRBJ1-2,TGCGCCAGCAGCCAAGGAGTCGTCGACAACTATGGCTACACCTTC,CASSQGVVDNYGYTF
TRBV12-5,-,TRBD1,TRBJ1-6,TGTGCTAGTGGTACGGGACAGGATAATTCACCCCTCCACTTT,CASGTGQDNSPLHF